Below are 8 T cell receptor beta chains sequenced from a single sample in a study of blood T cells in healthy people across ages. Alongside a J-beta primer mix, a sample-barcoded 5' primer served in a second PCR lasting roughly 7 to 12 cycles. TCRdb re-called the 5' RACE reads with MiXCR, one entry per CDR3 protein. The sample lists approximately 730,000 distinct CDR3 sequences, 53% occurring once. Sequencing was carried out using blood. The receptors derive from a man older than 75 in good health.

In this sample, this clonotype turned up many times. The V and J genes are TRBV18 and TRBJ2-7; D is possibly TRBD1 or TRBD2 (6 bases each). CDR1 and CDR2 from the germline V gene are KGHSH and LQKENI. Trimming left V 8 bases short and J 3 bases short, with 17 bases between. The CDR3 runs 14 residues. CDR3 region: CASSPGRGGYEQYF. In DNA, the CDR3 is TGTGCCAGCAGCCCCGGGAGAGGGGGCTACGAGCAGTACTTC.

This clonotype was seen a few times. The chain combines TRBV20-1 with TRBJ2-3; TRBD2 matches 11 bases. Trimming removed 6 bases from V and 14 bases from J; junction bases left unmatched: 19. Germline V gene sequence: CDR1 DFQATT, CDR2 SNEGSKA (reference sequence). The length of the CDR3 is 15 residues. Here the CDR3 reads CSAQLAGVVDRYAYF. The CDR3 bases are TGCAGTGCCCAACTAGCGGGAGTAGTTGACAGATACGCGTATTTT.

The chain carries TRBV9 and TRBJ2-1; 8 positions agree with TRBD2. CDR3 length: 14 amino acids. The V segment lost 4 bases and the J segment 9 bases; nucleotides outside the gene matches: 9. Germline loops: CDR1 SGDLS, CDR2 YYNGEE. This chain's CDR3 is CASSKPGGGAEQFF. CDR3 nucleotides: TGTGCCAGCAGCAAGCCCGGGGGGGGCGCTGAGCAGTTCTTC.

V and J are TRBV13 and TRBJ2-1; D perhaps matches TRBD2 (5 bases). CDR1 is PRHDT and CDR2 is FYEKMQ in the germline V gene (reference sequence). V was clipped by 5 bases and J by 8 bases, with 25 bases between them. The CDR3 totals 17 residues. CDR3 sequence: CASSTLGPLGVLDEQFF. In nucleotides, the CDR3 is TGTGCCAGCAGCACCCTGGGCCCGCTCGGGGTATTGGATGAGCAGTTCTTC.

Only a few counts were recorded for this clonotype. The V and J genes are TRBV29-1 and TRBJ1-2; D possibly corresponds to TRBD1 (6 bases). Trimming removed 5 bases at V and 3 bases at J, with 13 bases between. Germline V CDR1 and CDR2: SQVTM, ANQGSEA. The CDR3 runs 13 residues. The DNA of the CDR3 is TGCAGCGTTCTCAAACAGGGCCACTATGGCTACACCTTC. Translation gives CSVLKQGHYGYTF.

This clonotype was detected only a few times. V gene TRBV7-2 combines with J gene TRBJ1-2; D unresolved. The V and J ends lost 5 bases and 8 bases respectively, with 18 bases between them. There are 14 residues in the CDR3. Germline V gene sequence: CDR1 SGHTA, CDR2 FQGNSA. In DNA, the CDR3 is TGTGCCAGCAGCCGGAAGGTAACGGTGGTCGGCTACACCTTC. Translating gives CASSRKVTVVGYTF.

The chain couples TRBV5-1 to TRBJ2-7; D is unclear. The V gene's germline CDR1 is SGHRS and CDR2 YFSETQ. The length of the CDR3 is 15 residues. Trimming removed 0 bases from V and 0 bases from J, with 10 bases in between. CDR3 nucleotides: TGCGCCAGCAGCTTGGAAGGGTGGAGCTCCTACGAGCAGTACTTC. Translating gives CASSLEGWSSYEQYF.

The V and J genes are TRBV6-6 and TRBJ2-5, with 8 bases lining up with TRBD2. TRBJ2-7 explains the end of the DNA better; the J call may be wrong. The CDR3 totals 17 residues. Per germline, CDR1 MNHNY and CDR2 SVGAGI (reference sequence). In nucleotides, the CDR3 is TGTGCCAGCAGTCCCCGGGGTAGCGGGAAGTTCTCCTACGAGCAGTACTTC. Translated, it gives CASSPRGSGKFSYEQYF.